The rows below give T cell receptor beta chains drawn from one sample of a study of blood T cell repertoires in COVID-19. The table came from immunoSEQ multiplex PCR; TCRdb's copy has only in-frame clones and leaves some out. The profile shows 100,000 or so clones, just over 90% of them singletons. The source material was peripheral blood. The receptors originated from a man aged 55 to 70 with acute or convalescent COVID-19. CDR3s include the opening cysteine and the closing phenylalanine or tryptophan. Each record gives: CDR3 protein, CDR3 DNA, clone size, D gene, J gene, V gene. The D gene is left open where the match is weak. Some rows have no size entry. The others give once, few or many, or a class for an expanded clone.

CDR3aa: CASSPRQGTSTDTQYF
CDR3nt: TGTGCCAGCTCACCACGCCAGGGAACCAGCACAGATACGCAGTATTTT
abundance: NA
d_gene: NA
j_gene: TRBJ2-3
v_gene: TRBV18

CDR3aa: CASSLAGGSGNTIYF
CDR3nt: TGCGCCAGCAGCTTGGCCGGCGGCTCTGGAAACACCATATATTTT
abundance: NA
d_gene: NA
j_gene: TRBJ1-3
v_gene: TRBV5-1

CDR3aa: CASSPIPGGLYEQYF
CDR3nt: TGTGCCAGCTCACCCATTCCAGGGGGACTCTACGAGCAGTACTTC
abundance: NA
d_gene: NA
j_gene: TRBJ2-7
v_gene: TRBV18

CDR3aa: CASSIRGSLAGEDTQYF
CDR3nt: TGTGCCAGTAGTATCCGCGGCTCACTAGCGGGAGAAGATACGCAGTATTTT
abundance: NA
d_gene: TRBD2
j_gene: TRBJ2-3
v_gene: TRBV19

CDR3aa: CASSPEIPTGGLGYTF
CDR3nt: TGTGCCAGCAGCCCGGAAATACCGACAGGGGGCCTTGGCTACACCTTC
abundance: few
d_gene: TRBD1
j_gene: TRBJ1-2
v_gene: TRBV3-1/TRBV3-2

CDR3aa: CASRAQGRNYNEQFF
CDR3nt: TGTGCCAGCAGAGCTCAGGGGCGGAACTACAATGAGCAGTTCTTC
abundance: NA
d_gene: NA
j_gene: TRBJ2-1
v_gene: TRBV28

CDR3aa: CASSRSKRGSLGNTIYF
CDR3nt: TGCGCCAGCAGCCGCTCGAAAAGGGGCTCCCTTGGAAACACCATATATTTT
abundance: NA
d_gene: NA
j_gene: TRBJ1-3
v_gene: TRBV5-1

CDR3aa: CASSFGLAGGYNEQFF
CDR3nt: TGTGCCAGCAGTTTCGGACTAGCGGGAGGTTACAATGAGCAGTTCTTC
abundance: NA
d_gene: TRBD2
j_gene: TRBJ2-1
v_gene: TRBV6-5

CDR3aa: CASSLSRGFGSPLHF
CDR3nt: TGTGCCAGTAGTCTCAGTCGGGGATTCGGTTCACCCCTCCACTTT
abundance: NA
d_gene: NA
j_gene: TRBJ1-6
v_gene: TRBV19

CDR3aa: CASSLDIRQSNTEAFF
CDR3nt: TGTGCCAGCAGCTTAGATATTCGACAGTCGAACACTGAAGCTTTCTTT
abundance: NA
d_gene: NA
j_gene: TRBJ1-1
v_gene: TRBV7-9

CDR3aa: CASHPSGIAEKLFF
CDR3nt: TGTGCCAGCCACCCCTCGGGGATCGCGGAAAAACTGTTTTTT
abundance: NA
d_gene: NA
j_gene: TRBJ1-4
v_gene: TRBV6-5

CDR3aa: CASSDRGLLYQPQHF
CDR3nt: TGTGCCAGTAGTGACAGGGGGCTTCTGTATCAGCCCCAGCATTTT
abundance: NA
d_gene: TRBD1
j_gene: TRBJ1-5
v_gene: TRBV19

CDR3aa: CASSLRERRGGTQYF
CDR3nt: TGTGCCAGCAGCCTCCGGGAGAGGCGCGGGGGTACGCAGTATTTT
abundance: NA
d_gene: TRBD2
j_gene: TRBJ2-3
v_gene: TRBV9

CDR3aa: CATSDPTGGGYTF
CDR3nt: TGTGCCACCAGTGACCCTACAGGGGGGGGCTACACCTTC
abundance: NA
d_gene: TRBD1
j_gene: TRBJ1-2
v_gene: TRBV24-1

CDR3aa: CASSPNYRDTNTEAFF
CDR3nt: TGTGCCAGCAGTCCGAATTACCGGGACACGAACACTGAAGCTTTCTTT
abundance: NA
d_gene: NA
j_gene: TRBJ1-1
v_gene: TRBV2

CDR3aa: CASSLGQGNEQYF
CDR3nt: TGCGCCAGCAGCCTGGGACAGGGGAACGAGCAGTACTTC
abundance: NA
d_gene: TRBD1
j_gene: TRBJ2-7
v_gene: TRBV5-1

CDR3aa: CASSEIQGTGFTEAFF
CDR3nt: TGCGCCAGCAGTGAGATCCAGGGCACAGGGTTCACTGAAGCTTTCTTT
abundance: NA
d_gene: NA
j_gene: TRBJ1-1
v_gene: TRBV10-2

CDR3aa: CASSLRGQTNTEAFF
CDR3nt: TGTGCCAGCAGCTTAAGAGGACAAACGAACACTGAAGCTTTCTTT
abundance: NA
d_gene: NA
j_gene: TRBJ1-1
v_gene: TRBV7-8

CDR3aa: CASSQVQGSSYGYTF
CDR3nt: TGCGCCAGCAGCCAAGTTCAGGGCTCTAGCTATGGCTACACCTTC
abundance: NA
d_gene: NA
j_gene: TRBJ1-2
v_gene: TRBV4-1

CDR3aa: CASSFAGLGLNEQFF
CDR3nt: TGTGCCAGCAGCTTCGCCGGACTAGGCTTGAATGAGCAGTTCTTC
abundance: NA
d_gene: TRBD2
j_gene: TRBJ2-1
v_gene: TRBV7-9

CDR3aa: CGGGQGKGNEQFF
CDR3nt: TGCGGGGGGGGACAGGGAAAGGGCAATGAGCAGTTCTTC
abundance: NA
d_gene: TRBD1
j_gene: TRBJ2-1
v_gene: TRBV29-1

CDR3aa: CASSEARVGGIGYTF
CDR3nt: TGTGCCAGCAGTGAAGCCCGAGTCGGAGGGATCGGCTACACCTTC
abundance: NA
d_gene: NA
j_gene: TRBJ1-2
v_gene: TRBV2

CDR3aa: CASKLDRAQETQYF
CDR3nt: TGTGCCAGCAAATTGGACAGGGCCCAAGAGACCCAGTACTTC
abundance: NA
d_gene: TRBD1
j_gene: TRBJ2-5
v_gene: TRBV6-5

CDR3aa: CASSLVSHAEVNTGELFF
CDR3nt: TGTGCCAGCAGCTTAGTATCGCACGCGGAGGTGAACACCGGGGAGCTGTTTTTT
abundance: few
d_gene: NA
j_gene: TRBJ2-2
v_gene: TRBV7-8